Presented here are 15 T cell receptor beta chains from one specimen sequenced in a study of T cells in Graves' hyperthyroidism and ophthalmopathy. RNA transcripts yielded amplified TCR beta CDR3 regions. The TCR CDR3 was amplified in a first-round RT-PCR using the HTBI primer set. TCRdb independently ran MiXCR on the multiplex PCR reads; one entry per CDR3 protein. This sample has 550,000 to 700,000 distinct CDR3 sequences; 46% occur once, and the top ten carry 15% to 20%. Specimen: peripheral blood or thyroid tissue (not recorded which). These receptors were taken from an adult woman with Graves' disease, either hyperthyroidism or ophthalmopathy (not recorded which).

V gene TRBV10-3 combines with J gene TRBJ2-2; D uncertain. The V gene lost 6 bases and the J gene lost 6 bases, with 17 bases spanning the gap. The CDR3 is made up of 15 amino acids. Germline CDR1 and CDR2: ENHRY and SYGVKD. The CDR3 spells CAISVLRNSAGELFF. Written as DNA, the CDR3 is TGTGCCATCAGCGTGTTGAGAAATAGTGCCGGGGAGCTGTTTTTT.

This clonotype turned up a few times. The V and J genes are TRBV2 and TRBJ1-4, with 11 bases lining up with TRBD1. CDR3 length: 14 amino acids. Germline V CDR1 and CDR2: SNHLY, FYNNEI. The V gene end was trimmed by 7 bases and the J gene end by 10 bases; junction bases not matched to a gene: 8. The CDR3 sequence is CASNLGGQGAKLFF. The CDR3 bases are TGTGCCAGCAATCTTGGAGGACAGGGGGCAAAACTGTTTTTT.

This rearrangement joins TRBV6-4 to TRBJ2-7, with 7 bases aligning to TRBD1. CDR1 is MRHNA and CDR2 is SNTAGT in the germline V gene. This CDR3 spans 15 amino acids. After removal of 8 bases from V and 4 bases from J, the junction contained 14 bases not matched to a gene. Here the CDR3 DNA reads TGTGCCAGCTCACCTTATACGGGACAGCCTTACGAGCAGTACTTC. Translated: CASSPYTGQPYEQYF.

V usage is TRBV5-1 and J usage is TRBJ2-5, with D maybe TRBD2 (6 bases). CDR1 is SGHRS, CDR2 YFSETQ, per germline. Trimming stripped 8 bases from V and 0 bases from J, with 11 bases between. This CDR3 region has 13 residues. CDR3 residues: CASGDLNQETQYF. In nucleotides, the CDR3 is TGCGCCAGTGGGGACTTGAACCAAGAGACCCAGTACTTC.

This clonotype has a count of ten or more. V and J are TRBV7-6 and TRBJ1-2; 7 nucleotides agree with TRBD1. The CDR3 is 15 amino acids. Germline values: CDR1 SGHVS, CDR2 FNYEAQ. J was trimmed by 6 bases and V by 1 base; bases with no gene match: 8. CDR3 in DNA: TGTGCCAGCAGCTTAGTCCGGACAGGAAAGGATGGCTACACCTTC. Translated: CASSLVRTGKDGYTF. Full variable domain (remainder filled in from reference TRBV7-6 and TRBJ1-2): GAGVSQSPRYKVTKRGQDVALRCDPISGHVSLYWYRQALGQGPEFLTYFNYEAQQDKSGLPNDRFSAERPEGSISTLTIQRTEQRDSAMYRCASSLVRTGKDGYTFGSGTRLTVV.

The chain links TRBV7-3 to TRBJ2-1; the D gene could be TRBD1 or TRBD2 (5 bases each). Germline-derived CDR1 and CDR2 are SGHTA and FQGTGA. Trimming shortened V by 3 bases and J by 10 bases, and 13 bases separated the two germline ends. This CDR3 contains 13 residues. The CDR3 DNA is TGTGCCAGCAGCTTGGGGGTGGGGCGCGAGCAGTTCTTC. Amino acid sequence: CASSLGVGREQFF.

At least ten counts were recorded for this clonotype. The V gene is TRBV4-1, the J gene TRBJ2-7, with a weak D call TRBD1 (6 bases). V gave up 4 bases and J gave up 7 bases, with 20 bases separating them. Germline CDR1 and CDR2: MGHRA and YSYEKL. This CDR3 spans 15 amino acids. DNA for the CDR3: TGCGCCAGCAGCCTTGCCCCCGGACAGTTAGGGGAGCAGTACTTC. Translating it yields CASSLAPGQLGEQYF.

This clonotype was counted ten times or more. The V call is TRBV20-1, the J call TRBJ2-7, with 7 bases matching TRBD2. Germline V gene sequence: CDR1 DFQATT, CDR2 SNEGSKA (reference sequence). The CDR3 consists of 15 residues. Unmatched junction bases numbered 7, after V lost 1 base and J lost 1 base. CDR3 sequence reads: CSARGAGVGSYEQYF. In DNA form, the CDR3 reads TGCAGTGCTAGAGGGGCGGGAGTAGGGTCCTACGAGCAGTACTTC.

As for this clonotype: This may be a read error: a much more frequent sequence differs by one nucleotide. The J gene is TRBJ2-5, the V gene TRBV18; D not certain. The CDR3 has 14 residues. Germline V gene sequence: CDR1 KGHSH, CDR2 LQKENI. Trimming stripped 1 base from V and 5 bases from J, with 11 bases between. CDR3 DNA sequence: TGTGCCAGCTCACCACAAGGCGTCGGCGAGACCCAGTACTTC. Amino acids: CASSPQGVGETQYF.

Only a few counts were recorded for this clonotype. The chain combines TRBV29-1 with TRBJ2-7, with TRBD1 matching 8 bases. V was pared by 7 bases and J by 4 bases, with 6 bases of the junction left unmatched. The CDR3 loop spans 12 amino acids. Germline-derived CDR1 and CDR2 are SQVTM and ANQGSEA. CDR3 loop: CSAQDRVYEQYF. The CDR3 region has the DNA TGCAGCGCCCAGGACAGGGTATACGAGCAGTACTTC.

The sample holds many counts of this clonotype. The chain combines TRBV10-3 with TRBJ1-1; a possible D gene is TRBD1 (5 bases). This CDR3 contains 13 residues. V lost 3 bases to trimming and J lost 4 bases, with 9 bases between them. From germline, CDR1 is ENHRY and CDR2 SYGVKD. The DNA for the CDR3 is TGTGCCATCAGTGAAGTGAGGGGCACTGAAGCTTTCTTT. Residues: CAISEVRGTEAFF.

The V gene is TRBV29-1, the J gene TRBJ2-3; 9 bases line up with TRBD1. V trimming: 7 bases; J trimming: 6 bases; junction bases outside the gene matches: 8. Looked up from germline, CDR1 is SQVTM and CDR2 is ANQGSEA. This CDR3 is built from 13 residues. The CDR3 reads CSAGDRVVDTQYF. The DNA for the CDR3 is TGCAGCGCTGGGGACAGGGTCGTTGATACGCAGTATTTT.

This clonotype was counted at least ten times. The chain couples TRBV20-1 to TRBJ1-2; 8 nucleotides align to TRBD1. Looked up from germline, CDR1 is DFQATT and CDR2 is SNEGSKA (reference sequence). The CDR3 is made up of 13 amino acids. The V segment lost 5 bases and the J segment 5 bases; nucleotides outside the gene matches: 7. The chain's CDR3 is CSAGTGEGYGYTF. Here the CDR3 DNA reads TGCAGTGCTGGGACAGGCGAGGGTTATGGCTACACCTTC.

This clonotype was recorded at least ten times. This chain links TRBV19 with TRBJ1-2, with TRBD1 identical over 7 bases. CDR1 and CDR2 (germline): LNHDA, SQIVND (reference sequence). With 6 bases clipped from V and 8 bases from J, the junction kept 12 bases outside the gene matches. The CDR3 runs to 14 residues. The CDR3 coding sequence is TGTGCCAGTAGCAACAACCAGGGGGGAAGAGGCTACACCTTC. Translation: CASSNNQGGRGYTF.

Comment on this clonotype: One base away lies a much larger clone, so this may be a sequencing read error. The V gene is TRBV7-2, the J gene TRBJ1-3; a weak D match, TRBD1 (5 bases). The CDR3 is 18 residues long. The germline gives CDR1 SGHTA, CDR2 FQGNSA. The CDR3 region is CASSRPPRTGLSGNTIYF. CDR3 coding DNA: TGCGCCAGCAGCCGACCTCCAAGAACAGGCCTCTCTGGAAACACCATATATTTT.